The entry below gives a single T cell receptor beta chain sequence along with its context. V lost 3 bases, J lost 4 bases, and 16 bases lay in between. Germline CDR1 MNHNS, CDR2 SASEGT. The CDR3 covers 16 residues. The entry originates in a study of blood T cell repertoires in COVID-19. Study-level background: T cells, B-cell-depleted T cells, or PBMCs provided the cDNA or gDNA that served as material.

Authors' analysis steps: Amplified reference gene primers provided the basis for estimating nucleated cell counts. Only in-frame clones appear in the TCRdb table, and some are missing; sequencing was by immunoSEQ multiplex PCR. V, J and clone size reflect that table, while D and trimming were determined from the DNA. Of nearly 55,000 clones listed, about 86% are singletons. The sequenced sample was peripheral blood. The clonotype originates from an older man with active COVID-19. The chain recombines TRBV6-1 with TRBJ1-5; tentatively, D is TRBD1 (6 bases). CDR3 nucleotide sequence: TGTGCCAGCAGTGAGACAGGCGAGATATGGAATCAGCCCCAGCATTTT. Residues: CASSETGEIWNQPQHF.